The clone carrying this T cell receptor (beta chain) was seen a single time. Its antigen is as yet unknown. This record belongs to a study of yellow fever vaccine responses in identical twins. The germline V and J ends were trimmed by 4 bases and 0 bases, with 13 bases remaining between them. The germline V gene has CDR1 WNHNN and CDR2 SYGVQD (reference sequence). The CDR3 is 16 residues long. TCRdb passed the RT-PCR reads through MiXCR, listing each CDR3 protein once. The sample holds 9,000 to 13,000 distinct CDR3 sequences, 75% to 90% seen once. Regarding the study as a whole: On the reported evidence, twins' vaccine T cell responses seemed partly convergent and partly personalized.

Sequencing was performed on T cells from blood (PBMCs), unsorted or a sorted subset (not recorded which), taken before or after yellow fever vaccination (not recorded which). The chain couples TRBV10-1 to TRBJ1-5; unclear D gene. This sequence was found in a young woman who received the yellow fever vaccine. This CDR3 is CASSAGSLDSNQPQHF. In DNA form, the CDR3 reads TGCGCCAGCAGTGCGGGGAGCCTCGATAGCAATCAGCCCCAGCATTTT.